Included here is one TCR beta chain sequence, with context. Its antigen is unidentified. The sample originates from a study of T cells in tumors after PD-1 blockade. Study in general: Excluded were patients with checkpoint blockade, immunosuppressants, or radiotherapy or other anti-cancer therapy within 4 weeks.

Study-wide findings and caveats: Peripheral recruitment is suggested, as some novel exhausted tumor clones were in pre-treatment blood.

Clones were read by immunoSEQ multiplex PCR, and TCRdb kept only the in-frame ones, dropping some. The sample carries just under 65,000 clones, around 74% recorded once. Genomic DNA template from tumor biopsies or peripheral blood, roughly 616 ng to 6,500 ng input. The CDR3 has 14 residues. The V end lost 2 bases, the J end lost 0 bases, and 8 bases lay between the germline ends. In germline, CDR1 is LGHDT, CDR2 YNNKEL (reference sequence). V gene TRBV3-1 (or the pseudogene TRBV3-2) combines with J gene TRBJ2-7, with D possibly being TRBD1 (6 bases). The sequence came from a human donor with basal cell carcinoma. Here the sequenced sample was PBMCs, taken after anti-PD-1 treatment. CDR3 residues: CASSQQGNSYEQYF. In DNA form, the CDR3 reads TGTGCCAGCAGCCAACAGGGGAACTCCTACGAGCAGTACTTC.